This is a list of T cell receptor beta chains from one sample in a study of ipilimumab plus nivolumab after autologous stem cell transplantation. The assay was immunoSEQ multiplex PCR, and TCRdb's table has in-frame clones only and misses some. Altogether tens of thousands of clones are present, just over 85% being singletons, with the ten largest covering 5.2%. The source was PBMCs, collected in a trial of ipilimumab plus nivolumab as post-transplant consolidation. The receptors were gathered from a male donor with diffuse large B-cell lymphoma. The CDR3 runs from the conserved cysteine through the conserved F or W. The D gene is left open where the match is weak. Clone sizes are given selectively: once, few, many, or a class where the clone is expanded.

>.|.|TRBV5-8|TRBJ2-1
TGTGCCAGCAACTTCCTCGACACTTACTACAATGAGCAGTTCTTC
CASNFLDTYYNEQFF
>.|TRBD1|TRBV2|TRBJ2-2
TGTGCCAGCAGGGGACAGGGGATTGGGGAGCTGTTTTTT
CASRGQGIGELFF
>.|TRBD2|TRBV2|TRBJ2-5
TGTGCCAGCCTAGCGGGGGGCCAAGAGACCCAGTACTTC
CASLAGGQETQYF
>once|.|TRBV5-1|TRBJ2-6
TGCGCCAGCAGCTTGGTAGGAGGGTCTGGGGCCAACGTCCTGACTTTC
CASSLVGGSGANVLTF
>.|.|TRBV2|TRBJ1-2
TGTGCCAGCAGTGATTACGATTATGGCTACACCTTC
CASSDYDYGYTF
>.|TRBD1|TRBV6-1|TRBJ1-1
TGTGCCAGCAGTGGGAACAGGGGCGGGACTGAAGCTTTCTTT
CASSGNRGGTEAFF
>.|.|TRBV6-6|TRBJ1-1
TGTGCCAGCAGCGATGAGGGTGGCACTGAAGCTTTCTTT
CASSDEGGTEAFF
>.|TRBD2|TRBV5-4|TRBJ2-3
TGTGCCAGCAGCTCGAGGACTAGCGGGAACACAGATACGCAGTATTTT
CASSSRTSGNTDTQYF
>.|.|TRBV6-1|TRBJ1-1
TGTGCCAGCGAAAGACAACCCATGAACACTGAAGCTTTCTTT
CASERQPMNTEAFF
>.|TRBD1|TRBV9|TRBJ2-1
TGTGCCAGCAGCGCTAGGGACAGGGATTATAATGAGCAGTTCTTC
CASSARDRDYNEQFF
>.|.|TRBV7-2|TRBJ2-7
TGTGCCAGCAGCTTAGTATTCGGGGGCTTCGTCGAGCAGTACTTC
CASSLVFGGFVEQYF
>.|.|TRBV5-4|TRBJ2-5
TGTGCCAGCAGTTTGCCGGGACGGTCGAGACAAGAGACCCAGTACTTC
CASSLPGRSRQETQYF
>.|.|TRBV7-2|TRBJ2-3
TGTGCCAGCAGCTTAGACGGCGGGTTCTATGCGCAGTATTTT
CASSLDGGFYAQYF
>.|.|TRBV29-1|TRBJ2-3
TGCAGCGTCCTAGGAGACTCGAGAACTAGCACAGATACGCAGTATTTT
CSVLGDSRTSTDTQYF
>.|TRBD2|TRBV5-1|TRBJ2-7
TGCGCCAGCAGCGTAGGAAGCGGGGGGGACCACGAGCAGTACTTC
CASSVGSGGDHEQYF
>.|TRBD1|TRBV10-2|TRBJ2-4
TGCGCCAGCAGTGAATGGACAGGGGATTCGGGGGCCAAAAACATTCAGTACTTC
CASSEWTGDSGAKNIQYF